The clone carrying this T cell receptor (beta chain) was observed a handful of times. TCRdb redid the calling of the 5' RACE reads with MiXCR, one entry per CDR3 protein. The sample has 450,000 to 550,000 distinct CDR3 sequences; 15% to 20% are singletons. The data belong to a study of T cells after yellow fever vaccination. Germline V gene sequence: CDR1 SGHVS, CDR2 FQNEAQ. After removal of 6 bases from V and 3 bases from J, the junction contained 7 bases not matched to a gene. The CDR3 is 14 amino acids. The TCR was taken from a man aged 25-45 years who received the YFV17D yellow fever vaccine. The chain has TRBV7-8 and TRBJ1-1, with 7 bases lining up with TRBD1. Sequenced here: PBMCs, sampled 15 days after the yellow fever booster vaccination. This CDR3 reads CASRIQGRDTEAFF. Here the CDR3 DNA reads TGTGCCAGCAGGATACAGGGGAGAGACACTGAAGCTTTCTTT.